This TCR beta chain is from a study of vaccination effects on CD4 cells after COVID-19. V lost 7 bases and J lost 0, with 6 bases in between. Per the germline V gene, CDR1 is MNHEY and CDR2 is SMNVEV (reference sequence). This CDR3 has 13 amino acids. Concerning this clone: The target antigen is unknown.

TCRdb's table, derived via immunoSEQ multiplex PCR, lists solely in-frame clones and lacks some. The repertoire holds more than 15,000 clones, with less than 85% as singletons. Ahead of sequencing, the ViraFEST assay grew antigen-specific CD4+ T cells using viral peptide pools. After less than twelve days in culture, the CD4+ T cells were isolated. SARS-CoV-2 infection was confirmed by PCR in the person between March and December 2020. Two doses of either BNT162b2 or mRNA-1273 were given to each participant. Sequencing was performed on CD4+ T cells from PBMCs cultured with SARS-CoV-2 spike peptides, taken after COVID-19 vaccination. The chain employs TRBV27 and TRBJ2-2; the D is unclear. This sequence was found in a human donor who had a prior SARS-CoV-2 infection. Here the CDR3 reads CASIEPNTGELFF. The DNA of the CDR3 is TGTGCCAGCATCGAGCCGAACACCGGGGAGCTGTTTTTT.